This T cell receptor beta chain emerged from a study of beta chain features in type 1 diabetes. The study's findings and limits: cDNA-based sequencing might over-represent cells highly expressing TCR. Within each of all four CD4+ subsets, Type 1 diabetes patients had TCRB CDR3s that were moderately but significantly shorter. TCRB repertoires of naive, central memory and Treg cells appeared more similar among patients than among healthy donors.

Since all of the isolated RNA was reverse transcribed, expressed TCRB transcripts were what got sequenced. TCRdb's copy holds only in-frame clones and misses some; the assay was immunoSEQ multiplex PCR. The data show more than 300,000 clones, around 9% seen once. This clone was picked up a small number of times. Its antigen is unknown. The sample carries other DNA sequences with the same CDR3. Per the germline V gene, CDR1 is SGHTA and CDR2 is FQGNSA. The germline V and J ends were trimmed by 1 base and 2 bases, with 5 bases remaining between them. The CDR3 runs to 13 residues. It was via CD45RO/CCR7/CD25/CD127/CD95/CD27 that CD4+ naive, central memory, regulatory and stem cell-like memory cells were sorted. Sorted populations all had greater than 98% purity.

The sequencing input was central memory CD4+ T cells from blood. The clonotype was recovered from a man aged 25 to 40 with type 1 diabetes. This chain connects TRBV7-2 to TRBJ2-5; a possible D gene is TRBD1 (5 bases). The chain's CDR3 is CASSLGQQETQYF. The CDR3 DNA sequence: TGTGCCAGCAGCTTAGGACAGCAAGAGACCCAGTACTTC.